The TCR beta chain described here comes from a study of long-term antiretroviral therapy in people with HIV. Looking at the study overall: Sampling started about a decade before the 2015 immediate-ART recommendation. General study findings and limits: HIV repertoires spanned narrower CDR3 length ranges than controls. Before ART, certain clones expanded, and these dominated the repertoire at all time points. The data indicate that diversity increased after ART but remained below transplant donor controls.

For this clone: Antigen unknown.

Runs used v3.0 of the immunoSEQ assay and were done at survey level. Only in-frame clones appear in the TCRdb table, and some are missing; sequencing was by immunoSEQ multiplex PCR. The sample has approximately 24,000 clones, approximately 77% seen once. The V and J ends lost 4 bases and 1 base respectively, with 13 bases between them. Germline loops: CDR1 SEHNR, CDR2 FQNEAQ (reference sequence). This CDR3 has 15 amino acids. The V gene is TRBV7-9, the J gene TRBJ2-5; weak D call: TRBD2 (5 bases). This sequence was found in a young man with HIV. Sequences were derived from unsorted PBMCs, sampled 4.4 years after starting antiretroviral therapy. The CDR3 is CASSSYGGGQETQYF. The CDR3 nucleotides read TGTGCCAGCAGCTCCTATGGAGGAGGCCAAGAGACCCAGTACTTC.